This passage covers 15 T cell receptor beta chains from one sample sequenced in a study of blood T cell repertoires in COVID-19. Assay used: immunoSEQ multiplex PCR; TCRdb lists only in-frame clones, some missing. Among roughly 100,000 clones listed, 89% were seen once. Specimen: peripheral blood. These receptors were taken from an elderly woman in a cohort sampled during active COVID-19.

CDR3 sequence: CASSLGYTEAFF. CDR3 nucleotides: TGCGCCAGCAGCCTCGGTTACACTGAAGCTTTCTTT. This chain links TRBV5-1 with TRBJ1-1; no clear D gene. V lost 4 bases and J 3 bases, leaving 7 bases between the germline ends. CDR1 is SGHRS and CDR2 is YFSETQ in the germline V gene. The CDR3 sequence is 12 residues long.

The chain has TRBV11-2 and TRBJ1-5; D is perhaps TRBD1 (5 bases). The CDR3 is 16 amino acids. V gave up 5 bases and J gave up 2 bases, with 16 bases separating them. Germline V gives CDR1 SGHAT, CDR2 FQNNGV. The DNA of the CDR3 is TGTGCCAGCAGCCCCCCTCGGGGGGTACGCAATCAGCCCCAGCATTTT. Protein product: CASSPPRGVRNQPQHF.

The chain carries TRBV6-6 and TRBJ2-1; TRBD1 is a possible D gene (5 bases). There are 18 residues in the CDR3. Germline V gene data show CDR1 as MNHNY and CDR2 as SVGAGI (reference sequence). V was shortened by 5 bases and J by 9 bases, with 29 bases between the two germline ends. CDR3 DNA sequence: TGTGCCAGCAGTCGACCTGCCAGGGTAGGGTTATCAGCCAGTGAGCAGTTCTTC. Residues: CASSRPARVGLSASEQFF.

The gene calls are TRBV28 and TRBJ2-5; a weak D match, TRBD2 (5 bases). CDR1 is MDHEN and CDR2 is SYDVKM in the germline V gene. V lost 7 bases and J 1 base, leaving 19 bases between the germline ends. The CDR3 has 16 amino acids. The DNA for the CDR3 is TGTGCCAGCACCTCGATCGGGATAGCGAGCCAAGAGACCCAGTACTTC. It yields the protein CASTSIGIASQETQYF.

The chain uses TRBV29-1 and TRBJ1-1; TRBD1 might be the D (5 bases). The germline V and J ends were trimmed by 0 bases and 3 bases, with 17 bases remaining between them. The CDR3 is 16 residues long. Germline V gives CDR1 SQVTM, CDR2 ANQGSEA. CDR3 sequence: CSVEDGPGLKDTEAFF. In nucleotides, the CDR3 is TGCAGCGTTGAAGATGGGCCGGGACTGAAGGACACTGAAGCTTTCTTT.

This chain joins TRBV6-5 and TRBJ1-6, with D hard to call. The CDR3 consists of 14 residues. Trimming shortened V by 5 bases and J by 7 bases, and 12 bases separated the two germline ends. Germline CDR1 is MNHEY and CDR2 is SVGAGI. This CDR3 is CASSITRSNSPLHF. The CDR3 nucleotides are TGTGCCAGCAGTATCACTCGTTCAAATTCACCCCTCCACTTT.

This clone appeared a few times. CDR3 sequence reads: CASSRQGVGTDTQYF. CDR3 bases: TGTGCCAGTAGCAGACAGGGGGTAGGCACAGATACGCAGTATTTT. The chain recombines TRBV19 with TRBJ2-3; 9 nucleotides align to TRBD1. Per germline, CDR1 LNHDA and CDR2 SQIVND (reference sequence). J lost 1 base, V lost 6 bases, and 5 bases had no gene match. The CDR3 is 15 residues long.

The J gene is TRBJ2-5, the V gene TRBV21-1; TRBD2, the table's D call, lacks a check against the DNA. TRBV21-1 is listed as a pseudogene. The CDR3 covers 14 residues. The CDR3 region is CASSRTSRGETQYF. The CDR3 DNA sequence: TGTGCCAGCAGCAGAACTAGCCGGGGGGAGACCCAGTACTTC.

This clone came up once. J is TRBJ2-3 and V is TRBV6-6; 8 positions agree with TRBD1. With V trimmed by 4 bases and J by 0 bases, 6 bases remained unmatched. The CDR3 contains 16 residues. The germline gives CDR1 MNHNY, CDR2 SVGAGI (reference sequence). DNA of the CDR3: TGTGCCAGCAGTTCCAGACAGGGGAGGAGCACAGATACGCAGTATTTT. Encoded protein: CASSSRQGRSTDTQYF.

This clone has just one count. The rearrangement uses TRBV5-1 and TRBJ2-1, with 7 bases identical to TRBD2. The CDR3 sequence is 16 residues long. Germline CDR1 SGHRS, CDR2 YFSETQ. Unmatched junction bases numbered 4, after V lost 1 base and J lost 0 bases. The DNA for the CDR3 is TGCGCCAGCAGCTTGACGGGCGGGAGCTCCTACAATGAGCAGTTCTTC. Translated, it gives CASSLTGGSSYNEQFF.

CDR3 in DNA: TGTGCCAGCAGCTCGGGACTAGCGGGGGGGCCGATGAATGAGCAGTTCTTC. Translating gives CASSSGLAGGPMNEQFF. The chain couples TRBV5-4 to TRBJ2-1; 16 nucleotides match TRBD2. V shed 3 bases and J 7 bases; nucleotides not matched to a gene: 7. The CDR3 is 17 amino acids. Germline assignment: CDR1 SGHNT and CDR2 YYREEE (reference sequence).

The chain joins TRBV13 to TRBJ1-3, with 9 nucleotides matching TRBD1. Germline V CDR1 and CDR2: PRHDT, FYEKMQ (reference sequence). The CDR3 runs 16 residues. The V segment lost 4 bases and the J segment 4 bases; nucleotides outside the gene matches: 8. The CDR3 loop reads CASSSKQGARGNTIYF. The CDR3 DNA follows: TGTGCCAGCAGCTCCAAACAGGGGGCGCGGGGAAACACCATATATTTT.

The V call is TRBV2, the J call TRBJ2-2, with TRBD1 matching over 10 bases. The CDR3 sequence is 17 residues long. V was pared by 8 bases and J by 1 base, with 10 bases of the junction left unmatched. CDR1 SNHLY and CDR2 FYNNEI come from the germline V gene. This CDR3 reads CASRDRGGPRNTGELFF. DNA for the CDR3: TGTGCCAGCCGGGACAGGGGAGGACCCCGGAACACCGGGGAGCTGTTTTTT.

The chain joins TRBV5-1 to TRBJ1-3; 7 bases align to TRBD1. The CDR3 totals 16 residues. Germline V lookup: CDR1 SGHRS, CDR2 YFSETQ. V was clipped by 3 bases and J by 2 bases; unmatched bases: 8. CDR3 sequence (DNA): TGCGCCAGCAGCTCACAGGGGCTACCGCCTGGAAACACCATATATTTT. This sequence encodes CASSSQGLPPGNTIYF.

The chain joins TRBV12-3 or TRBV12-4 to TRBJ1-4; unclear D gene. The CDR3 runs to 11 residues. In DNA form, the CDR3 reads TGTGGTTGCAGGACTAATGAAAAACTGTTTTTT. This sequence encodes CGCRTNEKLFF.